These 30 T cell receptor beta chains share one sample of origin, sequenced in a study of T cell responses to AZD1222 COVID-19 vaccine. Some clones are missing from TCRdb's copy, which holds only in-frame ones; the method was immunoSEQ multiplex PCR. The sample has fewer than 90,000 clones, 87% seen once. The sequenced sample was peripheral blood, obtained on day 0 of AZD1222 vaccination. These receptors originate from an adult in good health.

The chain uses TRBV10-3 and TRBJ2-1; 11 nucleotides align to TRBD2. The CDR3 consists of 16 residues. V trimming: 0 bases; J trimming: 4 bases; junction bases outside the gene matches: 2. Per the germline V gene, CDR1 is ENHRY and CDR2 is SYGVKD. CDR3 DNA sequence: TGTGCCATCAGTGAGTCGACTAGCGGGAAATACAATGAGCAGTTCTTC. It specifies CAISESTSGKYNEQFF.

This chain joins TRBV4-1 and TRBJ1-5, with TRBD1 as a possible D gene (6 bases). The germline V and J ends were trimmed by 6 bases and 5 bases, with 11 bases remaining between them. This CDR3 has 13 residues. From germline, CDR1 is MGHRA and CDR2 YSYEKL. The CDR3 DNA reads TGCGCCAGCAGTCTAGGGGGGGATCAGCCCCAGCATTTT. Translating gives CASSLGGDQPQHF.

In nucleotides, the CDR3 is TGCGCCAGCAGAGTGGATGGGAGTAGGGACAATGAGCAGTTCTTC. This translates into CASRVDGSRDNEQFF. The rearrangement joins TRBV5-1 to TRBJ2-1; maybe TRBD2 (5 bases). With 5 bases removed from V and 5 bases from J, the gap between germline ends came to 17 bases. Germline-derived CDR1 and CDR2 are SGHRS and YFSETQ. The CDR3 is 15 residues long.

The J gene is TRBJ1-2, the V gene TRBV19, with D uncertain. V was clipped by 1 base and J by 4 bases, with 13 bases between them. CDR3 size: 15 residues. Germline lookup yields CDR1 LNHDA and CDR2 SQIVND (reference sequence). Here the CDR3 reads CASSIAPTLGYGYTF. CDR3 in DNA: TGTGCCAGTAGTATAGCACCTACCCTCGGCTATGGCTACACCTTC. Drawing the rest from reference TRBV19 and TRBJ1-2, the complete variable domain is DGGITQSPKYLFRKEGQNVTLSCEQNLNHDAMYWYRQDPGQGLRLIYYSQIVNDFQKGDIAEGYSVSREKKESFPLTVTSAQKNPTAFYLCASSIAPTLGYGYTFGSGTRLTVV.

In this sample, this clone turned up a few times. The chain joins TRBV28 to TRBJ1-1, with 9 bases that match TRBD1. The CDR3 has 14 residues. The V gene's germline CDR1 is MDHEN and CDR2 SYDVKM. The junction had 7 bases not matched to a gene; V was cut back by 3 bases and J by 8 bases. The CDR3 DNA reads as TGTGCCAGCAGTTTGGCGGGACAGGGTTTGGAAGCTTTCTTT. It is translated as CASSLAGQGLEAFF. Full variable domain (rest looked up from reference TRBV28 and TRBJ1-1): DVKVTQSSRYLVKRTGEKVFLECVQDMDHENMFWYRQDPGLGLRLIYFSYDVKMKEKGDIPEGYSVSREKKERFSLILESASTNQTSMYLCASSLAGQGLEAFFGQGTRLTVV.

This clone was seen a single time. The chain couples TRBV5-4 to TRBJ2-3; D uncertain. CDR1 is SGHNT and CDR2 is YYREEE in the germline V gene (reference sequence). V was cut by 3 bases and J by 4 bases, with 9 bases left in between. The CDR3 loop spans 13 amino acids. CDR3 in DNA: TGTGCCAGCAGCTCGGGCCCCGCAGATACGCAGTATTTT. Protein sequence: CASSSGPADTQYF.

The rearrangement uses TRBV7-3 and TRBJ2-7; 9 bases match TRBD2. The CDR3 is made up of 15 amino acids. V was pared by 2 bases and J by 7 bases, with 9 bases of the junction left unmatched. Germline CDR1 and CDR2: SGHTA and FQGTGA. CDR3 residues: CASSLGGLAGVEQYF. The CDR3 nucleotides are TGTGCCAGCAGCTTAGGGGGGTTAGCGGGAGTAGAGCAGTACTTC.

This clone was detected only once. CDR3 region: CASSLAPSGIGYEQYF. The CDR3 bases are TGTGCCAGCAGCTTGGCCCCTAGCGGGATCGGGTACGAGCAGTACTTC. The chain has TRBV5-6 and TRBJ2-7, with TRBD2 identical over 9 bases. This CDR3 contains 16 residues. Germline loops: CDR1 SGHDT, CDR2 YYEEEE. The V gene end was trimmed by 0 bases and the J gene end by 4 bases; junction bases not matched to a gene: 8.

This clone was detected once. The chain is built from TRBV5-1 and TRBJ1-2, with 9 bases matching TRBD1. With 6 bases clipped from V and 1 base from J, the junction kept 4 bases outside the gene matches. This CDR3 is 14 amino acids long. Per germline, CDR1 SGHRS and CDR2 YFSETQ. CDR3 protein: CASTWDRDNYGYTF. The CDR3 DNA sequence: TGCGCCAGCACCTGGGACAGGGATAACTATGGCTACACCTTC.

CDR3 sequence: CSVANREEGYTF. CDR3 coding DNA: TGCAGCGTAGCTAATAGGGAGGAGGGCTACACCTTC. The chain recombines TRBV29-1 with TRBJ1-2; D gene uncertain. The CDR3 sequence is 12 residues long. Trimming took off 6 bases at V and 8 bases at J, with 16 bases between the two ends. Germline V gene sequence: CDR1 SQVTM, CDR2 ANQGSEA.

V gene TRBV18 combines with J gene TRBJ2-7; D call uncertain. V dropped 3 bases and J dropped 3 bases, with 3 bases sitting between them. From germline, CDR1 is KGHSH and CDR2 LQKENI. The CDR3 covers 11 residues. The CDR3 bases are TGTGCCAGCTCACCCGACTACGAGCAGTACTTC. It yields the protein CASSPDYEQYF.

This rearrangement joins TRBV19 to TRBJ1-4; maybe TRBD1 (5 bases). Deletions cut 5 bases from V and 7 bases from J, with 32 bases between. The CDR3 length is 20 residues. Germline values: CDR1 LNHDA, CDR2 SQIVND (reference sequence). The CDR3 nucleotides read TGTGCCAGTAGTGGAGTTCGCGGGGGGGATGCATCGAGGGTCTTTGAAAAACTGTTTTTT. Translating gives CASSGVRGGDASRVFEKLFF.

This clone was seen only a few times. The rearrangement joins TRBV7-2 to TRBJ2-3; D call uncertain. The germline V and J ends were trimmed by 5 bases and 0 bases, with 15 bases remaining between them. This CDR3 comprises 16 residues. Germline V CDR1 and CDR2: SGHTA, FQGNSA. The CDR3: CASSLRRAASTDTQYF. CDR3 nucleotide sequence: TGTGCCAGCAGCCTACGCCGGGCAGCTAGCACAGATACGCAGTATTTT.

The chain recombines TRBV19 with TRBJ2-5; 13 nucleotides agree with TRBD2. Losses at the gene ends were 6 bases for V and 1 base for J; bases not matched to a gene: 17. The CDR3 consists of 20 residues. Germline CDR1 is LNHDA and CDR2 is SQIVND (reference sequence). The CDR3 here is CASSNPPGTSGMVSQETQYF. CDR3 coding DNA: TGTGCCAGTAGCAACCCTCCCGGGACTAGCGGGATGGTGAGCCAAGAGACCCAGTACTTC. Full variable domain (rest looked up from reference TRBV19 and TRBJ2-5): DGGITQSPKYLFRKEGQNVTLSCEQNLNHDAMYWYRQDPGQGLRLIYYSQIVNDFQKGDIAEGYSVSREKKESFPLTVTSAQKNPTAFYLCASSNPPGTSGMVSQETQYFGPGTRLLVL.

The chain recombines TRBV29-1 with TRBJ1-2; D unresolved. With 4 bases removed from V and 8 bases from J, the gap between germline ends came to 14 bases. Germline V gives CDR1 SQVTM, CDR2 ANQGSEA. This CDR3 is 12 amino acids long. The DNA of the CDR3 is TGCAGCGTTGGGAATCAGGAGGGCGGCTACACCTTC. Its translation: CSVGNQEGGYTF.

This clone came up a few times. The chain joins TRBV10-2 to TRBJ1-1, with 9 nucleotides matching TRBD1. With 4 bases clipped from V and 0 bases from J, the junction kept 3 bases outside the gene matches. Germline V lookup: CDR1 WSHSY, CDR2 SAAADI. The CDR3 is 15 amino acids. The CDR3 reads CASSGQGDLNTEAFF. CDR3 nucleotide sequence: TGCGCCAGCAGTGGACAGGGGGACCTGAACACTGAAGCTTTCTTT.

The V and J genes are TRBV19 and TRBJ1-6, with a weak D call TRBD1 (5 bases). The germline CDR1 and CDR2 sequences are LNHDA and SQIVND (reference sequence). The CDR3 contains 16 residues. V dropped 0 bases and J dropped 7 bases, with 13 bases sitting between them. CDR3 coding DNA: TGTGCCAGTAGTATAGATCGGCGACAGACCAATTCACCCCTCCACTTT. As protein: CASSIDRRQTNSPLHF.

This chain links TRBV18 with TRBJ2-1, with no clear D. Germline V gene data show CDR1 as KGHSH and CDR2 as LQKENI. The CDR3 has 14 residues. V was clipped by 0 bases and J by 6 bases, with 9 bases between them. The chain's CDR3 is CASSPPTGINEQFF. The CDR3 DNA sequence: TGTGCCAGCTCACCACCGACTGGAATCAATGAGCAGTTCTTC.

This rearrangement joins TRBV2 to TRBJ1-2; D ambiguous. Trimming took off 9 bases at V and 6 bases at J, with 8 bases between the two ends. This CDR3 contains 10 residues. Germline V gene data show CDR1 as SNHLY and CDR2 as FYNNEI. The CDR3 spells CARRGNGYTF. DNA for the CDR3: TGTGCCAGAAGAGGCAATGGCTACACCTTC.

The gene calls are TRBV18 and TRBJ2-4, with a possible D match to TRBD2 (6 bases). V gave up 2 bases and J gave up 0 bases, with 17 bases separating them. The CDR3 runs to 18 residues. Looked up from germline, CDR1 is KGHSH and CDR2 is LQKENI. This CDR3 is CASSPGGAAGLAKNIQYF. As DNA, the CDR3 is TGTGCCAGCTCACCAGGAGGGGCAGCGGGCTTAGCCAAAAACATTCAGTACTTC.

This clone was counted a few times. This chain uses TRBV2 with TRBJ1-2; tentatively, D is TRBD1 (5 bases). The CDR3 sequence is 13 residues long. With 6 bases removed from V and 6 bases from J, the gap between germline ends came to 14 bases. Per germline, CDR1 SNHLY and CDR2 FYNNEI. CDR3 DNA sequence: TGTGCCAGCAGATACAGCCTAGGGGATGGCTACACCTTC. Amino acids: CASRYSLGDGYTF.

The V and J genes are TRBV24-1 and TRBJ2-3, with 8 bases fitting TRBD1. The CDR3 spans 14 residues. Germline V CDR1 and CDR2: KGHDR, SFDVKD. V was pared by 4 bases and J by 4 bases, with 3 bases of the junction left unmatched. CDR3 nucleotide sequence: TGTGCCACCAGTGACACGACAGGGGCAGATACGCAGTATTTT. Residues: CATSDTTGADTQYF.

The chain is built from TRBV4-3 and TRBJ2-1; 9 nucleotides align to TRBD2. The germline V gene has CDR1 LGHNA and CDR2 YSLEER. V was clipped by 4 bases and J by 4 bases; unmatched bases: 11. CDR3 size: 17 residues. In nucleotides, the CDR3 is TGCGCCAGCAGCCCCTTCTTAGCGGGAGATACGTACAATGAGCAGTTCTTC. Protein: CASSPFLAGDTYNEQFF.

The chain combines TRBV3-1 (or the pseudogene TRBV3-2) with TRBJ2-7, with D perhaps TRBD2 (5 bases). Germline-derived CDR1 and CDR2 are LGHDT and YNNKEL (reference sequence). Trimming pared 3 bases from V and 2 bases from J, leaving 8 bases between. The CDR3 is 13 residues long. CDR3 protein: CASSHERTYEQYF. CDR3 in DNA: TGTGCCAGCAGCCATGAGCGGACCTACGAGCAGTACTTC.

The sample holds a few counts of this clone. The chain is built from TRBV5-1 and TRBJ1-1, with TRBD1 matching 7 bases. The V segment lost 4 bases and the J segment 0 bases; nucleotides outside the gene matches: 6. Germline-derived CDR1 and CDR2 are SGHRS and YFSETQ. CDR3 size: 15 residues. The CDR3 is CASSLPQGVNTEAFF. In DNA, the CDR3 is TGCGCCAGCAGCCTACCCCAGGGGGTGAACACTGAAGCTTTCTTT.

The chain recombines TRBV6-5 with TRBJ1-2; D not resolved. Between the trimmed V and J ends, which lost 2 bases and 4 bases, there was a span of 5 bases. CDR1 and CDR2 (germline): MNHEY, SVGAGI. The length of the CDR3 is 12 residues. DNA of the CDR3: TGTGCCAGCAGTTACACCGGCTATGGCTACACCTTC. This sequence encodes CASSYTGYGYTF.

The J gene is TRBJ1-3, the V gene TRBV2; 7 nucleotides line up with TRBD1. V lost 1 base to trimming and J lost 1 base; unmatched junction nucleotides: 4. The V gene's germline CDR1 is SNHLY and CDR2 FYNNEI. This CDR3 is 16 amino acids long. Written as DNA, the CDR3 is TGTGCCAGCAGTGAAGAGGGGGCAGGTTCTGGAAACACCATATATTTT. Encoded protein: CASSEEGAGSGNTIYF. The whole variable domain, remainder taken from reference TRBV2 and TRBJ1-3, is EPEVTQTPSHQVTQMGQEVILRCVPISNHLYFYWYRQILGQKVEFLVSFYNNEISEKSEIFDDQFSVERPDGSNFTLKIRSTKLEDSAMYFCASSEEGAGSGNTIYFGEGSWLTVV.

V usage is TRBV5-1 and J usage is TRBJ2-4; D unclear. This CDR3 region has 16 residues. From germline, CDR1 is SGHRS and CDR2 YFSETQ. Trimming removed 0 bases at V and 0 bases at J, with 10 bases between. The CDR3 DNA is TGCGCCAGCAGCTTGGCTTGGGATGCAGCCAAAAACATTCAGTACTTC. Residues: CASSLAWDAAKNIQYF.

The chain combines TRBV11-3 with TRBJ2-3, with no clear D. Per germline, CDR1 SGHNT and CDR2 YENEEA. CDR3 length: 14 residues. Trimming pared 3 bases from V and 4 bases from J, leaving 11 bases between. CDR3 amino acids: CASSFSGGSDTQYF. The CDR3 nucleotides are TGTGCCAGCAGCTTTAGTGGTGGGTCAGATACGCAGTATTTT.

Turning to this clone: No conserved phenylalanine or tryptophan is present at the end of the CDR3, so a read error is the likely explanation. No DNA is shown, since the ends of the CDR3 on it are uncertain; the CDR3 is the one TCRdb lists. The V call is TRBV9, the J call TRBJ2-7; TRBD2 reflects the table's D call only, with no check against the DNA. Per the germline V gene, CDR1 is SGDLS and CDR2 is YYNGEE. The CDR3 sequence runs 10 residues, both termini included. The CDR3 is CASSVVHCLI.